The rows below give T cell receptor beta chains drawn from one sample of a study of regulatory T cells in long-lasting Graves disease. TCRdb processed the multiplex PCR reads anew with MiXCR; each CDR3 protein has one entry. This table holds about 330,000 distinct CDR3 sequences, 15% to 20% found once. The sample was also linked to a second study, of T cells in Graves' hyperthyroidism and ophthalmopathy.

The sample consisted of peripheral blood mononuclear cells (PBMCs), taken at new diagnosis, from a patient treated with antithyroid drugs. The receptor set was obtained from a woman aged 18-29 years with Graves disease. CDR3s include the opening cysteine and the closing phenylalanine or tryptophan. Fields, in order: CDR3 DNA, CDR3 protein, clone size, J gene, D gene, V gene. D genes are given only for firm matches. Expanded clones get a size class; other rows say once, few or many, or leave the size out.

CDR3 DNA: TGTGCTAGTGGTTTACTTACCGGAAATGAGCAGTTCTTC
CDR3 protein: CASGLLTGNEQFF
clone size: -
J gene: TRBJ2-1
D gene: -
V gene: TRBV12-5

CDR3 DNA: TGTGCCAGCAGTGAAGGGGACTTCCGCTACGAGCAGTACTTC
CDR3 protein: CASSEGDFRYEQYF
clone size: many
J gene: TRBJ2-7
D gene: -
V gene: TRBV6-1

CDR3 DNA: TGTGCCAGCAGTGGAACGGACAGGGGCGGCTCACCCCTCCACTTT
CDR3 protein: CASSGTDRGGSPLHF
clone size: -
J gene: TRBJ1-6
D gene: TRBD1
V gene: TRBV6-1

CDR3 DNA: TGCGCCAGCAGCTTGGGTTCGGTGCAAGAGACCCAGTACTTC
CDR3 protein: CASSLGSVQETQYF
clone size: many
J gene: TRBJ2-5
D gene: -
V gene: TRBV5-1

CDR3 DNA: TGCGCCAGCAGCTTGGGGAGTAGCGGTTCCTACGAGCAGTACTTC
CDR3 protein: CASSLGSSGSYEQYF
clone size: many
J gene: TRBJ2-7
D gene: -
V gene: TRBV5-1

CDR3 DNA: TGTGCCAGCAGCCAAAGACGGGGGTTGAAAACTGAAGCTTTCTTT
CDR3 protein: CASSQRRGLKTEAFF
clone size: -
J gene: TRBJ1-1
D gene: -
V gene: TRBV14

CDR3 DNA: TGTGCCAGCAGCCTCATAGCGGGAGTCCGCGAGACCCAGTACTTC
CDR3 protein: CASSLIAGVRETQYF
clone size: many
J gene: TRBJ2-5
D gene: TRBD2
V gene: TRBV7-9

CDR3 DNA: TGTGCCAGCAGCCCTTTTGGCGGGGGGAGAGCCTACAATGAGCAGTTCTTC
CDR3 protein: CASSPFGGGRAYNEQFF
clone size: many
J gene: TRBJ2-1
D gene: TRBD2
V gene: TRBV7-2

CDR3 DNA: TGTGCCAGCAGCTTAGCTGGGGCCAATTCACCCCTCCACTTT
CDR3 protein: CASSLAGANSPLHF
clone size: many
J gene: TRBJ1-6
D gene: -
V gene: TRBV11-2

CDR3 DNA: TGTGCCAGCAGTGAAGCACTAGCGGGGACCCAGTACTTC
CDR3 protein: CASSEALAGTQYF
clone size: -
J gene: TRBJ2-5
D gene: TRBD2
V gene: TRBV2

CDR3 DNA: TGTGCCAGCAGCTTACAGGGCAACTCGGTGGATTCACCCCTCCACTTT
CDR3 protein: CASSLQGNSVDSPLHF
clone size: -
J gene: TRBJ1-6
D gene: -
V gene: TRBV7-9

CDR3 DNA: TGCGCCAGCAGCTTGGCTAGCGGGGGGGCCCGGGATACGCAGTATTTT
CDR3 protein: CASSLASGGARDTQYF
clone size: many
J gene: TRBJ2-3
D gene: TRBD2
V gene: TRBV5-1

CDR3 DNA: TGTGCCAGCAGCGAAACAGGATTCTCTGGGGCCAACGTCCTGACTTTC
CDR3 protein: CASSETGFSGANVLTF
clone size: -
J gene: TRBJ2-6
D gene: -
V gene: TRBV6-1

CDR3 DNA: TGCGCCAGCAGCGCGGACTCTAGCGTCACCGGGGAGCTGTTTTTT
CDR3 protein: CASSADSSVTGELFF
clone size: many
J gene: TRBJ2-2
D gene: -
V gene: TRBV5-1

CDR3 DNA: TGTGCCAGCAGTTACTCCGGACAGGGAAGAGAGACCCAGTACTTC
CDR3 protein: CASSYSGQGRETQYF
clone size: many
J gene: TRBJ2-5
D gene: TRBD1
V gene: TRBV6-5

CDR3 DNA: TGTGCCAGCAGCTTGGTACCTGGGGCTGAAGCTTTCTTT
CDR3 protein: CASSLVPGAEAFF
clone size: -
J gene: TRBJ1-1
D gene: -
V gene: TRBV5-4

CDR3 DNA: TGTGCCAGCAGTTCTCCGGGGTCCCTGGGCTACACCTTC
CDR3 protein: CASSSPGSLGYTF
clone size: many
J gene: TRBJ1-2
D gene: -
V gene: TRBV28

CDR3 DNA: TGTGCCAGCAGCCCCGTCAGGGCATCGAACACTGAAGCTTTCTTT
CDR3 protein: CASSPVRASNTEAFF
clone size: few
J gene: TRBJ1-1
D gene: -
V gene: TRBV5-5

CDR3 DNA: TGTGCCATCAGTGGAGGCCTAGCAGGGAATGAGCAGTTCTTC
CDR3 protein: CAISGGLAGNEQFF
clone size: -
J gene: TRBJ2-1
D gene: -
V gene: TRBV10-3

CDR3 DNA: TGTGCCATCACCTTTGAGGGGGCAGGTGAAGCTTTCTTT
CDR3 protein: CAITFEGAGEAFF
clone size: few
J gene: TRBJ1-1
D gene: TRBD1
V gene: TRBV10-3

CDR3 DNA: TGTGCCAGCAGCCAAATGTATGGCTACACCTTC
CDR3 protein: CASSQMYGYTF
clone size: many
J gene: TRBJ1-2
D gene: -
V gene: TRBV3-1

CDR3 DNA: TGTGCCAGCACTGGGTCTTCACCCCTCCACTTT
CDR3 protein: CASTGSSPLHF
clone size: -
J gene: TRBJ1-6
D gene: -
V gene: TRBV2

CDR3 DNA: TGTGCCAGTTTAGGGTTACTAGCGGTCTCCACCGGGGAGCTGTTTTTT
CDR3 protein: CASLGLLAVSTGELFF
clone size: -
J gene: TRBJ2-2
D gene: TRBD2
V gene: TRBV6-1

CDR3 DNA: TGCAGTGCTAGGGGGTTGACAGTTGAGCAGTTCTTC
CDR3 protein: CSARGLTVEQFF
clone size: -
J gene: TRBJ2-1
D gene: -
V gene: TRBV20-1

CDR3 DNA: TGTGCCAGCAGTGAATTGGAGGGACAGGGTTCATACGAGCAGTACTTC
CDR3 protein: CASSELEGQGSYEQYF
clone size: many
J gene: TRBJ2-7
D gene: TRBD1
V gene: TRBV6-1

CDR3 DNA: TGCAGTGCCACTATGGGTCTTCTAGCCAAAAACATTCAGTACTTC
CDR3 protein: CSATMGLLAKNIQYF
clone size: -
J gene: TRBJ2-4
D gene: -
V gene: TRBV20-1

CDR3 DNA: TGCAGTGCTAGGGAAGCGGTCTCTCGGGGTGGCTACACCTTC
CDR3 protein: CSAREAVSRGGYTF
clone size: few
J gene: TRBJ1-2
D gene: -
V gene: TRBV20-1

CDR3 DNA: TGTGCCAGCAGACCGGCCGGGACAGGGCCCCTCGAGCAGTACTTC
CDR3 protein: CASRPAGTGPLEQYF
clone size: many
J gene: TRBJ2-7
D gene: TRBD1
V gene: TRBV28

CDR3 DNA: TGTGCCAGCAGCCAAGCGGGCAGCTCTTACACCATATATTTT
CDR3 protein: CASSQAGSSYTIYF
clone size: -
J gene: TRBJ1-3
D gene: -
V gene: TRBV3-1

CDR3 DNA: TGTGCCAGCAGTTACTCGATAGAGATAGCGGGAGGGCCTACCCACGAGCAGTACTTC
CDR3 protein: CASSYSIEIAGGPTHEQYF
clone size: many
J gene: TRBJ2-7
D gene: TRBD2
V gene: TRBV6-5

CDR3 DNA: TGTGCCAGCAACCTACAGGGATGGACTGAAGCTTTCTTT
CDR3 protein: CASNLQGWTEAFF
clone size: -
J gene: TRBJ1-1
D gene: -
V gene: TRBV5-1

CDR3 DNA: TGTGCCAGCAGTCCTGAGCGGGGCACCTACGAGCAGTACTTC
CDR3 protein: CASSPERGTYEQYF
clone size: -
J gene: TRBJ2-7
D gene: TRBD2
V gene: TRBV11-2

CDR3 DNA: TGCGCCAGCAGCTTTTCAACAGGGAATTTGGATGGCTACACCTTC
CDR3 protein: CASSFSTGNLDGYTF
clone size: many
J gene: TRBJ1-2
D gene: -
V gene: TRBV5-1

CDR3 DNA: TGCAGTGCCGTATTAACGGGGGTGGAGACCCAGTACTTC
CDR3 protein: CSAVLTGVETQYF
clone size: many
J gene: TRBJ2-5
D gene: -
V gene: TRBV20-1

CDR3 DNA: TGTGCCAGCAGCTTAGTATACGTGGATACGCAGTATTTT
CDR3 protein: CASSLVYVDTQYF
clone size: many
J gene: TRBJ2-3
D gene: -
V gene: TRBV11-2

CDR3 DNA: TGTGCCAGCTCACCTACAAACCAAGAGACCCAGTACTTC
CDR3 protein: CASSPTNQETQYF
clone size: many
J gene: TRBJ2-5
D gene: -
V gene: TRBV18

CDR3 DNA: TGTGCCAGCAGCTTGATAGAAGCGGGAGATCGGGCCTACGAGCAGTACTTC
CDR3 protein: CASSLIEAGDRAYEQYF
clone size: few
J gene: TRBJ2-7
D gene: TRBD2
V gene: TRBV5-5

CDR3 DNA: TGTGCCAGCAGCGAAGGGGGCGCGACTAATGAAAAACTGTTTTTT
CDR3 protein: CASSEGGATNEKLFF
clone size: few
J gene: TRBJ1-4
D gene: TRBD1
V gene: TRBV7-2

CDR3 DNA: TGCAGTGCCCCTACCCCCGGACAGGATAATGAAAAACTGTTTTTT
CDR3 protein: CSAPTPGQDNEKLFF
clone size: many
J gene: TRBJ1-4
D gene: TRBD1
V gene: TRBV20-1

CDR3 DNA: TGTGCCAGCACTCATAGCGGGGCAGTGAAGACAGATACGCAGTATTTT
CDR3 protein: CASTHSGAVKTDTQYF
clone size: many
J gene: TRBJ2-3
D gene: TRBD2
V gene: TRBV6-1

CDR3 DNA: TGTGCCAGCAGTTACATGAGCGCGGGTTACAATGAGCAGTTCTTC
CDR3 protein: CASSYMSAGYNEQFF
clone size: few
J gene: TRBJ2-1
D gene: -
V gene: TRBV6-2/TRBV6-3

CDR3 DNA: TGTGCCATCCCTAGCGGGAGTGCGTACACCGGGGAGCTGTTTTTT
CDR3 protein: CAIPSGSAYTGELFF
clone size: -
J gene: TRBJ2-2
D gene: TRBD2
V gene: TRBV10-3

CDR3 DNA: TGTGCCAGCAGCCAAGTTCCCATCTACGAGCAGTACTTC
CDR3 protein: CASSQVPIYEQYF
clone size: many
J gene: TRBJ2-7
D gene: -
V gene: TRBV3-1

CDR3 DNA: TGTGCCAGCAGCGGCGGGACCCGCCGCGTCGATACGCAGTATTTT
CDR3 protein: CASSGGTRRVDTQYF
clone size: few
J gene: TRBJ2-3
D gene: -
V gene: TRBV7-3

CDR3 DNA: TGTGCCTGGAGTGCCCAAACAGGGCCCAATCAGCCCCAGCATTTT
CDR3 protein: CAWSAQTGPNQPQHF
clone size: many
J gene: TRBJ1-5
D gene: -
V gene: TRBV30

CDR3 DNA: TGCAGTGCACAAGTCGGCGCAGGGGCGAACACCGGGGAGCTGTTTTTT
CDR3 protein: CSAQVGAGANTGELFF
clone size: many
J gene: TRBJ2-2
D gene: -
V gene: TRBV20-1

CDR3 DNA: TGTGCCTGGTCATCCTCAGGGGGGTGGGTCGGCGATGAGCAGTTCTTC
CDR3 protein: CAWSSSGGWVGDEQFF
clone size: many
J gene: TRBJ2-1
D gene: -
V gene: TRBV30

CDR3 DNA: TGTGCCAGCAGTTCCTACAGAGGCGGGAGGACGACAGATACGCAGTATTTT
CDR3 protein: CASSSYRGGRTTDTQYF
clone size: many
J gene: TRBJ2-3
D gene: TRBD2
V gene: TRBV6-2/TRBV6-3

CDR3 DNA: TGTGCCAGCAGCCCAGACCGACTGGACACCATATATTTT
CDR3 protein: CASSPDRLDTIYF
clone size: -
J gene: TRBJ1-3
D gene: -
V gene: TRBV12-3/TRBV12-4

CDR3 DNA: TGTGCCAGCGGCTCCCGGAGGGCGTCAGATACGCAGTATTTT
CDR3 protein: CASGSRRASDTQYF
clone size: many
J gene: TRBJ2-3
D gene: -
V gene: TRBV28

CDR3 DNA: TGTGCCACCAGTGATACGGGACTAGCGGGTCTCACCGGGGAGCTGTTTTTT
CDR3 protein: CATSDTGLAGLTGELFF
clone size: -
J gene: TRBJ2-2
D gene: TRBD2
V gene: TRBV24-1

CDR3 DNA: TGTGCCAGCAGTCGCTCAAATCCCTACGAGCAGTACTTC
CDR3 protein: CASSRSNPYEQYF
clone size: many
J gene: TRBJ2-7
D gene: -
V gene: TRBV28

CDR3 DNA: TGTGCCAGCAGCTACAGGGGATCGCGTAGTACTGAAGCTTTCTTT
CDR3 protein: CASSYRGSRSTEAFF
clone size: few
J gene: TRBJ1-1
D gene: TRBD1
V gene: TRBV5-6

CDR3 DNA: TGTGCCAGCAGTTTTCCCAGGCCCACAGATACGCAGTATTTT
CDR3 protein: CASSFPRPTDTQYF
clone size: many
J gene: TRBJ2-3
D gene: -
V gene: TRBV12-3/TRBV12-4

CDR3 DNA: TGTGCCAGTAGTTGGCAGGGGGGATCCTACAATGAGCAGTTCTTC
CDR3 protein: CASSWQGGSYNEQFF
clone size: few
J gene: TRBJ2-1
D gene: -
V gene: TRBV19